This T cell receptor beta chain appears in the sequencing data of a study of early T cells in non-severe SARS-CoV-2 infection. About the study: Bulk RNA taken from unsorted whole blood was sequenced, leaving chains unpaired. Study-wide findings and caveats: There was a bias toward anti-spike CD8 responses in VDJdb matching, which missed private and CD4 specificities.

Individual cDNA molecules were tagged with unique molecular identifiers. One entry per CDR3 protein results from TCRdb running MiXCR on the 5' RACE reads. Seen here are tens of thousands of distinct CDR3 sequences, 12% observed once, and the top ten hold under 4.5%. This clonotype was observed a few times. What it binds is unknown. Germline loops: CDR1 SGDLS, CDR2 YYNGEE. Trimming removed 0 bases from V and 1 base from J, with 7 bases in between. The CDR3 contains 14 residues. The V gene is TRBV9, the J gene TRBJ1-1; D is unclear. The sequence was obtained from an adult who was a healthcare worker with PCR-confirmed SARS-CoV-2 infection or an uninfected control (not recorded which). Input material: whole blood. CDR3 sequence reads: CASSVGGTNTEAFF. DNA of the CDR3: TGTGCCAGCAGCGTAGGCGGCACGAACACTGAAGCTTTCTTT.